This T cell receptor beta chain was profiled in a study of T cells in tumors after PD-1 blockade. For the study at large: Patients had no prior checkpoint blockade, systemic immunosuppressants, or anti-cancer therapy within 4 weeks. Treatment was either pembrolizumab 200 mg every 3 weeks or cemiplimab 350 mg every 2 weeks. A subset received ongoing vismodegib 150 mg daily alongside anti-PD-1 therapy. Regarding the study as a whole: About 41% of tumor TCR clonotypes were also found in blood.

About this clone itself: Its antigen is unknown.

The repertoire was sequenced with immunoSEQ multiplex PCR; TCRdb's copy has only in-frame clones and lacks some. The profile shows 20,000 to 25,000 clones, approximately 78% of them singletons. The source is a human donor with basal cell carcinoma. The source material was PBMCs, sampled before anti-PD-1 treatment.

CDR3 nucleotides: TGTGCCAGCAGCCCCCGGGTGACCTATGGCTACACCTTC. This translates into CASSPRVTYGYTF. The rearrangement uses TRBV4-2 and TRBJ1-2; no reliable D call. V lost 4 bases and J lost 4, with 10 bases in between. Per the germline V gene, CDR1 is LGHNA and CDR2 is YNFKEQ. CDR3 length: 13 amino acids.